The 27 T cell receptor beta chains in this list originate from one sample, sequenced in a study of molecular identifiers for immune sequencing clone quantification. TCRdb re-called the PCR reads through MiXCR, storing one row per CDR3 protein. The repertoire consists of about 36,000 distinct CDR3 sequences, with approximately 17% occurring once and the leading ten covering about 7.4%. Sequences were obtained from naive CD8+ T cells from blood, with Jurkat cell RNA spiked in. Subset meaning: FACS-sorted CD8+CD4-CCR7+CD45RA+ naive T cells. The source of these receptors is a human donor in good health. Some libraries in this study had Jurkat cell RNA spiked in.

This clonotype was seen more than once but under ten times. The CDR3 nucleotides read TGTGCCAGCAGCTTAGTGAGAGGGGGCCGGGAGGAGACCCAGTACTTC. Protein sequence: CASSLVRGGREETQYF. The genes are TRBV7-2 and TRBJ2-5; the D gene is possibly TRBD1 (7 bases). CDR3 length: 16 residues. With 1 base removed from V and 5 bases from J, the gap between germline ends came to 17 bases. Germline-derived CDR1 and CDR2 are SGHTA and FQGNSA.

The chain joins TRBV7-6 to TRBJ2-2; the match to TRBD1 covers 8 bases. The CDR3 contains 16 residues. CDR1 SGHVS and CDR2 FNYEAQ come from the germline V gene. Unmatched junction bases numbered 11, after V lost 3 bases and J lost 8 bases. The CDR3 nucleotides are TGTGCCAGCAGCTTTCCCTTGAGACAGGGGAGAGGGGAGCTGTTTTTT. Protein sequence: CASSFPLRQGRGELFF.

In this sample, this clonotype turned up many times. The chain combines TRBV7-9 with TRBJ2-3; D unclear. This CDR3 is built from 13 residues. Trimming took off 5 bases at V and 6 bases at J, with 12 bases between the two ends. Germline V gene lookup returns CDR1 SEHNR and CDR2 FQNEAQ (reference sequence). This CDR3 reads CASSPAGSDTQYF. DNA for the CDR3: TGTGCCAGCAGCCCAGCAGGATCGGATACGCAGTATTTT. Full variable domain (missing parts from reference TRBV7-9 and TRBJ2-3): DTGVSQNPRHKITKRGQNVTFRCDPISEHNRLYWYRQTLGQGPEFLTYFQNEAQLEKSRLLSDRFSAERPKGSFSTLEIQRTEQGDSAMYLCASSPAGSDTQYFGPGTRLTVL.

This clonotype showed up many times. The J gene is TRBJ1-6, the V gene TRBV5-1; no reliable D call. Germline V CDR1 and CDR2: SGHRS, YFSETQ. The length of the CDR3 is 15 residues. Between the trimmed V and J ends, which lost 7 bases and 8 bases, there was a span of 19 bases. CDR3: CASAPVSDWDSPLHF. The CDR3, as DNA: TGCGCCAGCGCCCCCGTCTCTGATTGGGATTCACCCCTCCACTTT.

This clonotype was seen repeatedly, ten times or more. V and J are TRBV14 and TRBJ2-2; D tentatively fits TRBD1 or TRBD2 (5 bases each). CDR3 size: 17 residues. V lost 4 bases to trimming and J lost 2 bases, with 17 bases between them. Per the germline V gene, CDR1 is SGHDN and CDR2 is FVKESK. This chain's CDR3 is CASSRTVGVFNTGELFF. In nucleotides, the CDR3 is TGTGCCAGCAGCCGAACCGTGGGGGTCTTTAACACCGGGGAGCTGTTTTTT.

This clonotype appeared many times. V usage is TRBV7-6 and J usage is TRBJ2-7; TRBD2 agrees at 7 bases. The CDR3 has 14 amino acids. V gave up 3 bases and J gave up 2 bases; unmatched junction bases: 4. The germline gives CDR1 SGHVS, CDR2 FNYEAQ. CDR3 bases: TGTGCCAGCAGCTTGGGTGGGAGGGCCTACGAGCAGTACTTC. This gives the protein CASSLGGRAYEQYF.

The sample holds many counts of this clonotype. The chain joins TRBV5-5 to TRBJ2-5; 10 bases agree with TRBD2. V shed 7 bases, J shed 5 bases, and the junction held 11 bases outside the gene matches. CDR1 is SGHKS, CDR2 YYEKEE, per germline (reference sequence). The CDR3 spans 15 residues. CDR3 in amino acids: CASLGAGGPSETQYF. In DNA form, the CDR3 reads TGTGCCAGCTTAGGAGCGGGAGGGCCCTCTGAGACCCAGTACTTC.

By sample share, this clonotype is medium-sized (0.01 to 0.1%). The genes are TRBV11-2 and TRBJ2-2; 10 bases fit TRBD1. Germline V gene data show CDR1 as SGHAT and CDR2 as FQNNGV. V lost 5 bases, J lost 5 bases, and 5 bases stayed unmatched. This CDR3 has 15 residues. The CDR3 spells CASSRGQGITGELFF. CDR3 sequence (DNA): TGTGCCAGCAGCAGGGGACAGGGGATTACCGGGGAGCTGTTTTTT.

This clonotype appeared many times. The chain has TRBV7-6 and TRBJ2-7, with D perhaps matching TRBD1 or TRBD2 (5 bases each). CDR3 size: 14 residues. Germline V gives CDR1 SGHVS, CDR2 FNYEAQ. The V and J ends lost 8 bases and 7 bases respectively, with 21 bases between them. The CDR3 DNA follows: TGTGCCAGCGGAACCGGACTGTCGGCAGGGGAGCAGTACTTC. Its protein product is CASGTGLSAGEQYF.

This clonotype was detected many times. The CDR3 region has the DNA TGTGCCAGCAGTTTATTCCGACTAGATTACGAGCAGTACTTC. Translation: CASSLFRLDYEQYF. The chain is built from TRBV28 and TRBJ2-7; D perhaps matches TRBD2 (6 bases). CDR1 is MDHEN, CDR2 SYDVKM, per germline. V was pared by 1 base and J by 4 bases, with 11 bases between. The length of the CDR3 is 14 residues.

Turning to this clonotype: With a much larger clone just one base away, this may be a read error. The V gene is TRBV6-2 or TRBV6-3, the J gene TRBJ2-1; no reliable D call. The ends were cut back, 7 bases at V and 7 bases at J, with 11 bases in the middle. Germline V gene data show CDR1 as MNHEY and CDR2 as SVGEGT. The CDR3 length is 12 residues. CDR3 protein: CASNMVGNEQFF. The CDR3 DNA sequence: TGTGCCAGCAACATGGTGGGGAATGAGCAGTTCTTC.

This clonotype was counted at least ten times. This chain connects TRBV28 to TRBJ2-5; D tentatively fits TRBD1 or TRBD2 (5 bases each). The V end lost 6 bases, the J end lost 5 bases, and 19 bases lay between the germline ends. CDR3 length: 15 residues. From germline, CDR1 is MDHEN and CDR2 SYDVKM. The CDR3 DNA reads as TGTGCCAGCAGGCAAGGGGCCGGGGTGGTGGAGACCCAGTACTTC. Translating it yields CASRQGAGVVETQYF.

This clonotype showed up many times. The rearrangement joins TRBV7-8 to TRBJ2-7, with 11 bases fitting TRBD1. The V gene's germline CDR1 is SGHVS and CDR2 FQNEAQ. V was clipped by 7 bases and J by 6 bases; unmatched bases: 8. The CDR3 loop spans 14 amino acids. CDR3 nucleotides: TGTGCCAGCATCTTTGGACAGGGGGCTGGCGAGCAGTACTTC. Translating it yields CASIFGQGAGEQYF.

Remarks on this clonotype: The junction shows a germline mismatch at one end, possibly a read error. The V gene is TRBV7-2, the J gene TRBJ2-3; D might be TRBD1 (6 bases). Germline V gene sequence: CDR1 SGHTA, CDR2 FQGNSA. This CDR3 is built from 15 residues. CDR3 protein: CASSLVQGYTGTQYF. DNA for the CDR3: TGTGCCAGCAGCTTAGTCCAGGGGTACACAGGTACGCAGTATTTT.

The chain uses TRBV9 and TRBJ2-1; 11 positions agree with TRBD2. With 2 bases clipped from V and 9 bases from J, the junction kept 4 bases outside the gene matches. This CDR3 has 14 residues. Germline lookup yields CDR1 SGDLS and CDR2 YYNGEE. The CDR3 sequence: CASSVGTSGIEQFF. In nucleotides, the CDR3 is TGTGCCAGCAGCGTGGGGACTAGCGGCATTGAGCAGTTCTTC.

This clonotype has a count of ten or more. This chain connects TRBV4-3 to TRBJ1-5, with D possibly matching TRBD1 (5 bases). This CDR3 has 15 residues. Between the trimmed V and J ends, which lost 1 base and 9 bases, there was a span of 16 bases. Germline CDR1 and CDR2: LGHNA and YSLEER. The CDR3 region is CASSQAAGTPWPQHF. CDR3 nucleotide sequence: TGCGCCAGCAGCCAAGCCGCCGGGACCCCGTGGCCCCAGCATTTT.

The table lists this clonotype with many counts. The chain employs TRBV7-9 and TRBJ2-2, with D tentatively TRBD1 (6 bases). Trimming removed 2 bases from V and 0 bases from J, with 19 bases in between. The CDR3 sequence is 19 residues long. Germline V gene sequence: CDR1 SEHNR, CDR2 FQNEAQ (reference sequence). The CDR3 spells CASSLIVWGLAANTGELFF. CDR3 DNA sequence: TGTGCCAGCAGCTTAATCGTTTGGGGGCTAGCAGCGAACACCGGGGAGCTGTTTTTT.

As concerns this clonotype: This sequence may be a read error, since a much larger clone differs from it by one base. The chain joins TRBV28 to TRBJ1-3; D gene ambiguous. CDR3 length: 15 amino acids. Per germline, CDR1 MDHEN and CDR2 SYDVKM. Trimming took 3 bases from V and 3 from J, leaving 12 bases between them. The CDR3 region is CASSLELNLGNTIYF. The CDR3 nucleotides read TGTGCCAGCAGTTTGGAACTCAACCTTGGAAACACCATATATTTT.

This clonotype appeared many times. The chain employs TRBV13 and TRBJ1-1, with TRBD1 matching over 8 bases. The germline CDR1 and CDR2 sequences are PRHDT and FYEKMQ (reference sequence). CDR3 length: 15 residues. V gave up 4 bases and J gave up 5 bases; unmatched junction bases: 9. CDR3 DNA sequence: TGTGCCAGCAGCTCCCCTCAGGGGGCAGGAACTGAAGCTTTCTTT. It yields the protein CASSSPQGAGTEAFF.

This clonotype was seen many times. The chain is built from TRBV9 and TRBJ2-5, with 10 bases fitting TRBD2. Germline V gene data show CDR1 as SGDLS and CDR2 as YYNGEE. This CDR3 region has 15 residues. Trimming cost V 4 bases and J 1 base; bases outside gene matches: 4. The CDR3 region has the DNA TGTGCCAGCAGCTCTTGGACTAGCGGCCAAGAGACCCAGTACTTC. It specifies CASSSWTSGQETQYF.

This clonotype was seen a handful of times. The V call is TRBV6-5, the J call TRBJ2-7, with 11 bases identical to TRBD2. J was trimmed by 0 bases and V by 6 bases; bases with no gene match: 4. The CDR3 loop spans 15 amino acids. Germline CDR1 is MNHEY and CDR2 is SVGAGI. As DNA, the CDR3 is TGTGCCAGCAGCGGGACTAGCGGTTTCTCCTACGAGCAGTACTTC. Protein: CASSGTSGFSYEQYF.

In this sample, this clonotype turned up many times. CDR3 protein: CASSLLAARAGEQFF. CDR3 coding DNA: TGTGCCAGCAGCTTGTTAGCGGCGAGGGCCGGTGAGCAGTTCTTC. The chain recombines TRBV7-3 with TRBJ2-1; a possible D gene is TRBD2 (6 bases). Trimming cost V 3 bases and J 9 bases, with 18 bases left between them. This CDR3 is 15 amino acids long. Per the germline V gene, CDR1 is SGHTA and CDR2 is FQGTGA.

This clonotype was found once. V is TRBV29-1 and J is TRBJ1-3; no clear D gene. V was clipped by 0 bases and J by 0 bases, with 6 bases between them. The CDR3 is made up of 14 amino acids. Germline V lookup: CDR1 SQVTM, CDR2 ANQGSEA. CDR3 region: CSVEDRPSGNTIYF. CDR3 sequence (DNA): TGCAGCGTTGAAGACAGACCCTCTGGAAACACCATATATTTT.

The genes are TRBV20-1 and TRBJ2-7; no reliable D call. Germline V gene data show CDR1 as DFQATT and CDR2 as SNEGSKA (reference sequence). V lost 7 bases, J lost 4 bases, and 20 bases lay in between. The CDR3 covers 14 residues. The CDR3 spells CSVPNTGNFYEQYF. The DNA for the CDR3 is TGCAGTGTTCCCAATACCGGAAATTTTTACGAGCAGTACTTC.

Concerning this clonotype: This may stem from a read error, because a much larger clone lies one nucleotide away. V gene TRBV27 combines with J gene TRBJ2-1; D might be TRBD2 (6 bases). CDR3 length equals 14 residues. Trimming cost V 5 bases and J 6 bases, with 14 bases left between them. The germline CDR1 and CDR2 sequences are MNHEY and SMNVEV (reference sequence). CDR3 region: CASSHGGMPNEQFF. In nucleotides, the CDR3 is TGTGCCAGCAGTCACGGAGGGATGCCCAATGAGCAGTTCTTC.

This clonotype ranks as medium-sized (0.01 to 0.1%). As DNA, the CDR3 is TGCGCCAGCAGCCTTCACCGCGTGGCGCAGGCTCATGGTGGCTACACCTTC. Protein sequence: CASSLHRVAQAHGGYTF. The chain couples TRBV4-1 to TRBJ1-2; D gene unclear. The CDR3 totals 17 residues. V gave up 4 bases and J gave up 7 bases, with 25 bases separating them. CDR1 is MGHRA and CDR2 is YSYEKL in the germline V gene.

This clonotype was seen ten or more times. The V and J genes are TRBV12-3 or TRBV12-4 and TRBJ2-7, with D unclear. V was trimmed by 3 bases and J by 4 bases, leaving 7 bases between them. The CDR3 covers 12 residues. The CDR3 loop is CASSLNKYEQYF. The DNA for the CDR3 is TGTGCCAGCAGTTTGAATAAATACGAGCAGTACTTC.